This T cell receptor (beta chain) was profiled in a study of T cells in localized non-small cell lung cancer. CDR1 and CDR2 from the germline V gene are SQVTM and ANQGSEA. The CDR3 has 14 amino acids. The V gene lost 4 bases and the J gene lost 2 bases, with 14 bases spanning the gap. Profiling relied on immunoSEQ multiplex PCR, and the TCRdb table lists in-frame clones only, not all of them. The sample holds some 53,000 clones, about nine tenths seen once. The sequencing here drew on peripheral blood, taken before any cancer treatment. The V call is TRBV29-1, the J call TRBJ1-1; the D is unclear. The sequence was collected from a male donor older than 55 with stage III squamous cell lung carcinoma. CDR3 DNA sequence: TGCAGCGTTGCAGACACCAACGGAAACACTGAAGCTTTCTTT. This encodes CSVADTNGNTEAFF.